This T cell receptor beta chain was sequenced for a study of technical replicates of blood from a few donors. The data were produced by immunoSEQ multiplex PCR, yet TCRdb's version contains in-frame clones alone and is incomplete. The profile shows tens of thousands of clones, 95% to 97% of them singletons. V trimming: 5 bases; J trimming: 5 bases; junction bases outside the gene matches: 7. The V gene's germline CDR1 is ENHRY and CDR2 SYGVKD. This CDR3 is 15 amino acids long. V gene TRBV10-3 combines with J gene TRBJ2-7; 12 nucleotides match TRBD2. Input material: T cells isolated from PBMCs. This TCR derives from a human donor in good health. CDR3 coding DNA: TGTGCCATCAGTTTGACTAGCGGGAGTATTGACGAGCAGTACTTC. This translates into CAISLTSGSIDEQYF.